This T cell receptor (beta chain) was captured by sequencing in a study of CD8+ T cells in alopecia areata. Study in general: Scoring of severity for treated patients was based on percentage of affected scalp area. Notes on the study in general: Scalp clonality dropped significantly under tofacitinib, as did expanded CD8+ top-100 clones. In scalp and blood during tofacitinib, many expanded lesional clones persisted.

The germline CDR1 and CDR2 sequences are MNHEY and SVGAGI. V shed 6 bases, J shed 5 bases, and the junction held 9 bases outside the gene matches. The CDR3 covers 15 residues. RNA was isolated and reverse transcribed to cDNA, the sequencing template. Measured with immunoSEQ multiplex PCR; TCRdb has only the in-frame clones, and not every one. The repertoire holds 140,000 to 150,000 clones, 45% to 60% seen once, with about 15% in the top ten. To note about this clone: Its antigen remains unidentified.

As for treatment: oral pan-JAK inhibitor, 5-10 mg twice daily. Lesional scalp tissue (obtained by punch biopsy) and peripheral blood were collected from alopecia areata patients. This specimen consisted of CD8+ T cells sorted from blood, obtained at week 4, from a patient treated with tofacitinib. The chain links TRBV6-5 to TRBJ1-2, with TRBD1 matching over 10 bases. The sequence derives from a human donor with alopecia areata. The CDR3 reads CASSTGQGVGYGYTF. CDR3 DNA: TGTGCCAGCAGCACAGGACAGGGGGTTGGTTATGGCTACACCTTC.